These 8 T cell receptor beta chains were sequenced from one sample in a study of T cells expressing NK-cell markers. One entry per CDR3 protein, without DNA, is what TCRdb gives after re-calling the 5' RACE reads. Across about 380,000 distinct CDR3 sequences, the top ten clones capture around 5.3% of the sample. Material for sequencing was blood T cells: a sorted CD56 or NKG2C T cell subset, CD4+ or CD8+ T cells, or bulk PBMC T cells (not recorded which). These receptors all come from a man aged 18-70 years in good health.

V gene TRBV11-2 combines with J gene TRBJ2-7; TCRdb returns TRBD2, unconfirmable since there is no DNA. This CDR3 region has 15 residues. From germline, CDR1 is SGHAT and CDR2 FQNNGV. CDR3 sequence: CASSLSSGGYYEQYF. Based on the CDR3 plus reference TRBV11-2 and TRBJ2-7, the full variable domain is EAGVAQSPRYKIIEKRQSVAFWCNPISGHATLYWYQQILGQGPKLLIQFQNNGVVDDSQLPKDRFSAERLKGVDSTLKIQPAKLEDSAVYLCASSLSSGGYYEQYFGPGTRLTVT.

V usage is TRBV7-7 and J usage is TRBJ2-3; TCRdb's D call, TRBD1, is unchecked because there is no DNA. Germline CDR1 reads SSHAT; CDR2 reads FNYEAQ (reference sequence). The CDR3 is 19 residues long. This CDR3 reads CASSLAWTEGVWWPDTQYF.

The gene calls are TRBV12-3 or TRBV12-4 and TRBJ1-5; checking the TCRdb D call of TRBD1 is not possible without DNA. This CDR3 region has 12 residues. The CDR3 spells CASSWGYEAQHF.

J is TRBJ2-1 and V is TRBV24-1; TCRdb names TRBD2, which stays unverified in the absence of DNA. In germline, CDR1 is KGHDR, CDR2 SFDVKD. The CDR3 spans 12 residues. CDR3 amino acids: CATSRQSNEQFF.

The genes are TRBV12-3 or TRBV12-4 and TRBJ2-7; without DNA, the TCRdb call of TRBD2 cannot be checked. CDR3 size: 14 residues. CDR3 in amino acids: CASSPNYLAGGADF.

The chain uses TRBV3-1 and TRBJ1-3; TCRdb picks TRBD1, but there is no DNA to check that call. The CDR3 consists of 14 residues. Germline CDR1 is LGHDT and CDR2 is YNNKEL (reference sequence). Here the CDR3 reads CASSRGSIGNTIYF.

The genes are TRBV24-1 and TRBJ2-1; TCRdb calls TRBD2, which cannot be checked without DNA. Germline V lookup: CDR1 KGHDR, CDR2 SFDVKD. CDR3 length: 19 amino acids. The CDR3 sequence is CATSDSGLAGGRSYNEQFF.

This sequence joins TRBV27 and TRBJ1-6; the D gene TCRdb calls, TRBD1, cannot be checked with no DNA. Per the germline V gene, CDR1 is MNHEY and CDR2 is SMNVEV (reference sequence). The CDR3 length is 14 residues. The CDR3: CASSFSQGASPLHF.